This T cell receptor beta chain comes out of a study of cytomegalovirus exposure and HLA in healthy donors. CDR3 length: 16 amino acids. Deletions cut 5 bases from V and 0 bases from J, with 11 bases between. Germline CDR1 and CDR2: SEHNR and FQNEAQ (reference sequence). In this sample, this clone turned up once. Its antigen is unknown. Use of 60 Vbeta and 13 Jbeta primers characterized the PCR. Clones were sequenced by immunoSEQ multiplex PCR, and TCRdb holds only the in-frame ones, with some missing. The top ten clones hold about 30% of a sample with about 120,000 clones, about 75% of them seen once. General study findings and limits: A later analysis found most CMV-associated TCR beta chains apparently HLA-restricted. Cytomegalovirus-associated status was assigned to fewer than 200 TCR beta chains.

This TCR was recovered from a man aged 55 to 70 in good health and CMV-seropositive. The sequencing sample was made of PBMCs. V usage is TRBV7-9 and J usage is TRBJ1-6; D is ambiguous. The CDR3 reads CASSTRGSSYNSPLHF. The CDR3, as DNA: TGTGCCAGCAGCACCCGAGGGAGCTCCTATAATTCACCCCTCCACTTT.